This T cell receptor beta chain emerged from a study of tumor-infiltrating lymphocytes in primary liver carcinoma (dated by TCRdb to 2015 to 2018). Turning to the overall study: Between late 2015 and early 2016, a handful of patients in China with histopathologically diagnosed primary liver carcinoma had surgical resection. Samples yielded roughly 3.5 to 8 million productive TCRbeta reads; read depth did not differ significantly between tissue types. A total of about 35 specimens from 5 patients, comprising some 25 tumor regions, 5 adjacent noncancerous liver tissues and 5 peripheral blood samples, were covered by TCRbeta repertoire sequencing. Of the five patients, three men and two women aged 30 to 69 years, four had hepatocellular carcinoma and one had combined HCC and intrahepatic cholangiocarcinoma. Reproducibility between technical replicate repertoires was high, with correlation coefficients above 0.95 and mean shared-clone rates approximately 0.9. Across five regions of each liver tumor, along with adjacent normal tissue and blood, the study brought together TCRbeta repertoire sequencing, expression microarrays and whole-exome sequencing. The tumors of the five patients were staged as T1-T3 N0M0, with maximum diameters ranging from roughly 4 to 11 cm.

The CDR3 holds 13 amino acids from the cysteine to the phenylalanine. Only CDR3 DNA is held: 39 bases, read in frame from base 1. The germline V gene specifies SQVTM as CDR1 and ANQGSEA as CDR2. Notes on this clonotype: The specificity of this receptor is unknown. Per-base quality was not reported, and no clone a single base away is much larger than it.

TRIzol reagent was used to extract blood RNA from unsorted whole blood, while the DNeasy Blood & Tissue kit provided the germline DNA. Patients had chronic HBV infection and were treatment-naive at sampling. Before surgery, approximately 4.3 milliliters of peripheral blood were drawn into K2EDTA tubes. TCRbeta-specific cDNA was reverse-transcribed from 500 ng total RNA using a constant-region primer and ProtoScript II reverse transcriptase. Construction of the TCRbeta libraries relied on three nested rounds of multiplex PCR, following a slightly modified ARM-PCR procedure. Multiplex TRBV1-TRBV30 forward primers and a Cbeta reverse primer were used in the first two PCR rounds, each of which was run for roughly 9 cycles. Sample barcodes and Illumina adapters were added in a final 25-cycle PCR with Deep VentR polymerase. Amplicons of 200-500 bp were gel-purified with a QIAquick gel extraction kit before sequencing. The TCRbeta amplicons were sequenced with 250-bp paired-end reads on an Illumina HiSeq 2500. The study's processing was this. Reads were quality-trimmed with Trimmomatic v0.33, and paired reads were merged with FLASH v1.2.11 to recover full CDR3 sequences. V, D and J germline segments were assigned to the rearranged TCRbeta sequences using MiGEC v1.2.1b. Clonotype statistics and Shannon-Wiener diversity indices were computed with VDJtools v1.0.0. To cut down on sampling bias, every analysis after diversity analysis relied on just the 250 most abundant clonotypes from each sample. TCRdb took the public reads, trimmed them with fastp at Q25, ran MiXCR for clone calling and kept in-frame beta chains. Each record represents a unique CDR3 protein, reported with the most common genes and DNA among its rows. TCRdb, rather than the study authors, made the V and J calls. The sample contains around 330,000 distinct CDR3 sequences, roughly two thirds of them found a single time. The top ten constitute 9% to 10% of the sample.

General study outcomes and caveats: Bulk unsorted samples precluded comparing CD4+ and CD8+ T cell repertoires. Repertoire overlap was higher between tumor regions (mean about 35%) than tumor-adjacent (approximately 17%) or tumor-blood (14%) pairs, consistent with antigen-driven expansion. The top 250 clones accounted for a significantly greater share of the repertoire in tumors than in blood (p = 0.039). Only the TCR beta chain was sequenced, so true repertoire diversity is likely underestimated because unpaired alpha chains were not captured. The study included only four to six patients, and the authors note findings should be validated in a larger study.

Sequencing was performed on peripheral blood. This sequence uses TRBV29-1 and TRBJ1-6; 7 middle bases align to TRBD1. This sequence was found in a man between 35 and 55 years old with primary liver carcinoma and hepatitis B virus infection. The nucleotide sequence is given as TGCAATGCGAGGGACAGAAATTCATCACCCCTCCACTTT. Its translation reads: CNARDRNSSPLHF.